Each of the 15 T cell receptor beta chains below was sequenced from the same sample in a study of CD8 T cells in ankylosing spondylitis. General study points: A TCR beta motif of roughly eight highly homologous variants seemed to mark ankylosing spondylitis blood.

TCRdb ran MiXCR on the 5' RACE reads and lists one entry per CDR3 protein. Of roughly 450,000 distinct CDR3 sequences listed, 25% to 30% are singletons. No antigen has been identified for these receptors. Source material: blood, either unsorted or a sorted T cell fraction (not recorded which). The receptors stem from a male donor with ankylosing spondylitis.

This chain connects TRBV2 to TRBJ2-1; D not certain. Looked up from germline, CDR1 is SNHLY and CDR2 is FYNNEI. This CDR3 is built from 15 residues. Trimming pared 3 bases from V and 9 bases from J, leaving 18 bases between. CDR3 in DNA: TGTGCCAGCAGTGACGAAGGGCTTCCCTACTCTGAGCAGTTCTTC. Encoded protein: CASSDEGLPYSEQFF.

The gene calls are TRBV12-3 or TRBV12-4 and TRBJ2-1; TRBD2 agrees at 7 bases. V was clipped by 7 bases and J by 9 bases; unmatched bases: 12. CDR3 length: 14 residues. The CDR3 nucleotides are TGTGCCAGCATCCGGGGCGGGAGTTTTGGTGAGCAGTTCTTC. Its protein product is CASIRGGSFGEQFF.

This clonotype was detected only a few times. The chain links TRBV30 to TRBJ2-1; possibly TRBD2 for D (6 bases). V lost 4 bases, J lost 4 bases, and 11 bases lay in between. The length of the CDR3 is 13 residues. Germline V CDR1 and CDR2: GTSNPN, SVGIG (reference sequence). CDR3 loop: CAWTEGPYNEQFF. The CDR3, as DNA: TGTGCCTGGACGGAGGGACCGTACAATGAGCAGTTCTTC.

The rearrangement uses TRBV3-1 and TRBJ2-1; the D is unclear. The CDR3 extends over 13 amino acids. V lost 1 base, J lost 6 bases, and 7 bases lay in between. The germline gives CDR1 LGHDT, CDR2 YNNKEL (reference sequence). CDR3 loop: CASSQAAPNEQFF. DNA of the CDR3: TGTGCCAGCAGCCAAGCGGCGCCCAATGAGCAGTTCTTC.

CDR3 in amino acids: CASSHDRGVSNEQFF. In DNA, the CDR3 is TGTGCCAGCAGTCATGACAGGGGAGTAAGCAATGAGCAGTTCTTC. The chain combines TRBV7-8 with TRBJ2-1; 8 bases are a match to TRBD1. V lost 6 bases and J lost 6; bases outside the gene matches: 10. This CDR3 region has 15 residues. CDR1 is SGHVS, CDR2 FQNEAQ, per germline.

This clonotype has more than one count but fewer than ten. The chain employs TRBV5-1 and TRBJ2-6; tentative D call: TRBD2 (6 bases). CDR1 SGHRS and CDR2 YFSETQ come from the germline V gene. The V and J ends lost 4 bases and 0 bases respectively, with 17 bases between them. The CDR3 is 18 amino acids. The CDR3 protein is CASSTAGTLYSGANVLTF. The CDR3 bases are TGCGCCAGCAGCACCGCGGGGACTCTATACTCTGGGGCCAACGTCCTGACTTTC.

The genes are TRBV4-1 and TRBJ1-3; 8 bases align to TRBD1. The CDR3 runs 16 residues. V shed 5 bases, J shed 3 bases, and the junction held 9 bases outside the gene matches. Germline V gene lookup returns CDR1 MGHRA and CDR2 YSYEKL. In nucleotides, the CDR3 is TGCGCCAGCAGCAGGACGCAACAGGGGGATGGAAACACCATATATTTT. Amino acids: CASSRTQQGDGNTIYF.

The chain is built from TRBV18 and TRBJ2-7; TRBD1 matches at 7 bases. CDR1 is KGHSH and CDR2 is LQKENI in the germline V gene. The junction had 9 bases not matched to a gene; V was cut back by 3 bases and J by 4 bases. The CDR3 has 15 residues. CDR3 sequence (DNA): TGTGCCAGCTCACCCATGGCAGGGGGTTATTACGAGCAGTACGTC. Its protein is CASSPMAGGYYEQYV.

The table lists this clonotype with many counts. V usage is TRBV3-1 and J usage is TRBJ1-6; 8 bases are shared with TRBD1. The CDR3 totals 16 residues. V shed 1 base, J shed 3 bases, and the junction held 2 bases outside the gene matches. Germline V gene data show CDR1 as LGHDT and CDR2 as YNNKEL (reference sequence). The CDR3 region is CASSQVGQGYNSPLHF. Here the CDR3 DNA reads TGTGCCAGCAGCCAAGTAGGACAGGGCTATAATTCACCCCTCCACTTT.

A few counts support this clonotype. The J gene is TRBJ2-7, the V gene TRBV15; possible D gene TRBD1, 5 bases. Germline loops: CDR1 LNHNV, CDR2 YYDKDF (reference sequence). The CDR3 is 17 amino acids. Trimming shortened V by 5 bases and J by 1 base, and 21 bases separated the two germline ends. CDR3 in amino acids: CATSRTRLGVGSYEQYV. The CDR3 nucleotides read TGTGCCACCAGCCGGACACGGCTCGGTGTAGGATCCTACGAGCAGTACGTC.

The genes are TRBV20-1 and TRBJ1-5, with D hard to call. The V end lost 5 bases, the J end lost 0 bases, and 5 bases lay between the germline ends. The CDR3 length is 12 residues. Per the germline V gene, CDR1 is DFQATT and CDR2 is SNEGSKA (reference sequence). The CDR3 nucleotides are TGCAGTGCTTATTTTAGCAATCAGCCCCAGCATTTT. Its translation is CSAYFSNQPQHF.

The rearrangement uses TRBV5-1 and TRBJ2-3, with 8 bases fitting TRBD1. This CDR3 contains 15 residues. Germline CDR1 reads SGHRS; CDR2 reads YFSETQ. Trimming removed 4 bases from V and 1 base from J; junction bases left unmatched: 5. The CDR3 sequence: CASSRTGYGTDTQYF. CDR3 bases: TGCGCCAGCAGCCGGACAGGGTACGGCACAGATACGCAGTATTTT.

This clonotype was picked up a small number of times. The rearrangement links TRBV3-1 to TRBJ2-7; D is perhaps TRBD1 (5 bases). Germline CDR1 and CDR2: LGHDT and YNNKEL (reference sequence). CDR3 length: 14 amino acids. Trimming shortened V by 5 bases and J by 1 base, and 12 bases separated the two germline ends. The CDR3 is CASSYTRTSYEQYF. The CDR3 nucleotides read TGTGCCAGCAGCTACACCCGGACATCCTACGAGCAGTACTTC.

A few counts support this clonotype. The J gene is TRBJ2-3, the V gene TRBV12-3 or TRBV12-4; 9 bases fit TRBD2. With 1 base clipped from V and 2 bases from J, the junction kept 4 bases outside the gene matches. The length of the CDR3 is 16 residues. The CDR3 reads CASSLGLADHTDTQYF. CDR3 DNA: TGTGCCAGCAGTTTAGGACTAGCGGACCACACAGATACGCAGTATTTT.

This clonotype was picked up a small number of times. CDR3 residues: CASSILGVDNQPQHF. Here the CDR3 DNA reads TGTGCCAGTAGTATACTGGGTGTGGACAATCAGCCCCAGCATTTT. The V and J genes are TRBV19 and TRBJ1-5; D is undetermined. The germline V gene encodes CDR1 LNHDA and CDR2 SQIVND (reference sequence). The CDR3 spans 15 residues. V lost 2 bases, J lost 3 bases, and 11 bases lay in between. The full variable domain, its missing parts supplied by reference TRBV19 and TRBJ1-5, is DGGITQSPKYLFRKEGQNVTLSCEQNLNHDAMYWYRQDPGQGLRLIYYSQIVNDFQKGDIAEGYSVSREKKESFPLTVTSAQKNPTAFYLCASSILGVDNQPQHFGDGTRLSIL.